This TCR beta chain is drawn from a study of CXCR3-negative and CXCR3-positive naive CD8 T cells. About the research overall: For each library, about 1.5 +/- 0.3 million TRB reads were obtained, about 140 million in total.

As concerns this clonotype: Its antigen remains unknown.

The libraries of TRB cDNA were constructed through 5' RACE using UMI labels. TCRdb processed the 5' RACE reads again and assigns one entry to each CDR3 protein, with no DNA. The sample data list 65,000 to 90,000 distinct CDR3 sequences. Study results and limitations: Diversity ran similarly high across both naive subsets but far lower in memory CD8+ cells. Against CXCR3-negative naive cells, CXCR3-positive naive cells showed more hydrophobic TRB CDR3s.

CDR3 length: 11 residues. Germline V gene sequence: CDR1 SQVTM, CDR2 ANQGSEA. The chain combines TRBV29-1 with TRBJ1-1. This TCR derives from a human donor in good health. Some clones in this sample may be carry-over from other donors' samples. Sequencing was carried out using naive CXCR3+ CD8+ T cells from blood. Stated subset: CD45RO-CCR7+CD27+CD95- naive CD8+ T cells expressing CXCR3 (TNR3+). The CDR3 region is CSVAWATEAFF.